This T cell receptor beta chain comes out of a study of blood T cell repertoires in COVID-19. The germline V gene encodes CDR1 MNHEY and CDR2 SVGAGI. V was pared by 6 bases and J by 7 bases, with 11 bases of the junction left unmatched. This CDR3 is 14 amino acids long. As handled by the study authors: It was from reference gene primer amplification that nucleated cell counts were estimated. The repertoire was sequenced with immunoSEQ multiplex PCR; TCRdb's copy has only in-frame clones and lacks some. V, J and clone size derive from that table, while D and trimming were established from the DNA sequence. Altogether approximately 160,000 clones are present, about 92% being singletons, with the ten largest covering approximately 2%.

The sequencing sample was made of peripheral blood. The chain links TRBV6-5 to TRBJ1-1, with 7 bases aligning to TRBD1. The receptor's source is a woman aged 55-75 years with COVID-19, enrolled during active disease. CDR3 in DNA: TGTGCCAGCAGACCTGGGACAGAGAGAAATGAAGCTTTCTTT. Its protein product is CASRPGTERNEAFF.